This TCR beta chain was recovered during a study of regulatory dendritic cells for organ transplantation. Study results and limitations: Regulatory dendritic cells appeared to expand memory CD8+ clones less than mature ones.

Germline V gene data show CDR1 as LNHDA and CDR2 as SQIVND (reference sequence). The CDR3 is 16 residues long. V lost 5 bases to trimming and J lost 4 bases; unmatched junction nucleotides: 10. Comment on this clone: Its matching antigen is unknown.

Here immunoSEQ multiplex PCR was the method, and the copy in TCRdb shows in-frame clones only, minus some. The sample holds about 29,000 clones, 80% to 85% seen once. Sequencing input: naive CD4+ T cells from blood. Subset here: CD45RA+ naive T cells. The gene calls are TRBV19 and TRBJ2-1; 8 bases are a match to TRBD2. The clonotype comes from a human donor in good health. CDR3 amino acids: CASSPGVTGGYNEQFF. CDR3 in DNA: TGTGCCAGTAGTCCAGGCGTTACGGGGGGGTACAATGAGCAGTTCTTC.